The present T cell receptor (beta chain) was sequenced within a study of blood T cells in healthy people across ages. Primers used in a second PCR of about 6 to 12 cycles were a sample-barcoded 5' primer and a J-beta primer mix. TCRdb re-derived calls from the 5' RACE reads in MiXCR, one entry per CDR3 protein. The data show approximately 1,000,000 distinct CDR3 sequences, 30% to 40% seen once. The CDR3 runs 14 residues. Trimming stripped 3 bases from V and 3 bases from J, with 9 bases between. This clonotype was obtained from a man aged 18 to 35 in good health. The chain joins TRBV12-3 or TRBV12-4 to TRBJ1-5; D not certain. The sequenced sample was blood. DNA of the CDR3: TGTGCCAGCAGTTTTTCGGTAAACAATCAGCCCCAGCATTTT. Encoded protein: CASSFSVNNQPQHF.